The rows below give T cell receptor beta chains drawn from one sample of a study of cytomegalovirus exposure and HLA in healthy donors. Produced via immunoSEQ multiplex PCR; TCRdb's table is partial and in-frame only. Of 150,000 to 200,000 clones in the sample, approximately 80% were seen once. The sample was PBMCs. The receptors shown here come from a woman aged 45-59 years in good health and CMV-seronegative. Each CDR3 is given with its conserved first and last residue. Each record gives: CDR3 DNA, CDR3 protein, J gene, V gene, clone size, D gene. The D gene is left open where the match is weak. Clone size is not always given. Where it is, it says once, few, many or a class for expanded clones.

TGTGCCAGCAGCTTATGGGTCGCAGGGGATAGCAATCAGCCCCAGCATTTT | CASSLWVAGDSNQPQHF | TRBJ1-5 | TRBV7-2 | NA | NA
TGCGCCAGCAGCCAAGATTCGGAGGGGCGTTACGAGCAGTACTTC | CASSQDSEGRYEQYF | TRBJ2-7 | TRBV4-1 | NA | NA
TGTGCCAGCAGCCAAGGTTGGGTAGGGGCCACAGCGGGGACTGAAGCTTTCTTT | CASSQGWVGATAGTEAFF | TRBJ1-1 | TRBV14 | NA | NA
TGTGCCAGTAGTATTGGTACAGGGGGCTTTGGTCAGCCCCAGCATTTT | CASSIGTGGFGQPQHF | TRBJ1-5 | TRBV19 | once | TRBD1
TGTTCCAGCAGCTTACAGGGAGGAACTGAAGCTTTCTTT | CSSSLQGGTEAFF | TRBJ1-1 | TRBV7-9 | NA | NA
TGTGCCAGCAGTTTACCAGAGAACACTGAAGCTTTCTTT | CASSLPENTEAFF | TRBJ1-1 | TRBV28 | once | NA
TGTGCCAGCAGTTTATTCGCTCAGGGATTACTGTTTTTT | CASSLFAQGLLFF | TRBJ1-4 | TRBV27 | NA | NA
TGTGCCAGCAGAGGACAGGGATTCTCTGGGCAGTACTTC | CASRGQGFSGQYF | TRBJ2-7 | TRBV27 | NA | TRBD1
TGTGCCAGCAGTGACACAGGGGCTAGCACAGATACGCAGTATTTT | CASSDTGASTDTQYF | TRBJ2-3 | TRBV6-4 | once | TRBD1
TGCGCCAGCAGCCAAGTAAACAGCAACAATCAGCCCCAGCATTTT | CASSQVNSNNQPQHF | TRBJ1-5 | TRBV4-1 | NA | NA
TGTGCCAGCAGCGTAGCAGCGACGAGCTCTGGGGCCAACGTCCTGACTTTC | CASSVAATSSGANVLTF | TRBJ2-6 | TRBV9 | NA | NA
TGTGCCAGCAGCGCGGACAGGGTTGCCTACAATGAGCAGTTCTTC | CASSADRVAYNEQFF | TRBJ2-1 | TRBV7-9 | once | TRBD1
TGTGCCAGCAGTGATGACAGGGGGAATCAGCCCCAGCATTTT | CASSDDRGNQPQHF | TRBJ1-5 | TRBV6-5 | NA | TRBD1
TGTGCCAGTAGTATACAGTCGGGGAAAGAGACCCAGTACTTC | CASSIQSGKETQYF | TRBJ2-5 | TRBV19 | NA | NA
TGTGCCAGCAGTTCCCGTGGAGGGCCTGGTCAGCCCCAGCATTTT | CASSSRGGPGQPQHF | TRBJ1-5 | TRBV6-5 | NA | NA
TGTGCCAGCAGCCCAAAGACACCTTTGAACACTGAAGCTTTCTTT | CASSPKTPLNTEAFF | TRBJ1-1 | TRBV7-9 | NA | NA
TGTGCCAGCAGCTTAGCGACCGGGACTAATGAGCAGTTCTTC | CASSLATGTNEQFF | TRBJ2-1 | TRBV7-9 | NA | NA
TGTGCCAGCAGCCAAGCAACTGGGTCTAGGGGAGAGACCCAGTACTTC | CASSQATGSRGETQYF | TRBJ2-5 | TRBV14 | NA | NA
TGTTCCAGCAGCTCTCCGGGGACAGATACGCAGTATTTT | CSSSSPGTDTQYF | TRBJ2-3 | TRBV7-9 | NA | NA
TGTACCAGCAGTGAAGTCGGAGGGTCCCACTCTGGGGCCAACGTCCTGACTTTC | CTSSEVGGSHSGANVLTF | TRBJ2-6 | TRBV2 | NA | NA
TGTGCCAGCAGCCAAGGACAGGGGGTCTACGAGCAGTACTTC | CASSQGQGVYEQYF | TRBJ2-7 | TRBV4-2 | NA | TRBD1
TGTGCCAGCGGTCCGGGACTAGCGGGGACTACAGATACGCAGTATTTT | CASGPGLAGTTDTQYF | TRBJ2-3 | TRBV27 | NA | TRBD2
TGTGCCAGCAGCGTAGTTGGGGAGTACACAGATACGCAGTATTTT | CASSVVGEYTDTQYF | TRBJ2-3 | TRBV9 | NA | NA
TGTGCCAGTATGGAGTTCCGGGACAGTCGCACAGATACGCAGTATTTT | CASMEFRDSRTDTQYF | TRBJ2-3 | TRBV19 | NA | TRBD1
TGTGCCAGCCAAAACCCGGGGAAGGATGAGCAGTTCTTC | CASQNPGKDEQFF | TRBJ2-1 | TRBV2 | once | NA
TGTGCCAGCAGCCCACGACTAGCGGGGGATACAGATACGCAGTATTTT | CASSPRLAGDTDTQYF | TRBJ2-3 | TRBV4-2 | NA | TRBD2
TGTGCCACCGGGGGACAGGGGGGCACAGATACGCAGTATTTT | CATGGQGGTDTQYF | TRBJ2-3 | TRBV2 | NA | TRBD1
TGTGCCAGCAGCTTAAATCTAGGGGGAGAGCAGTACTTC | CASSLNLGGEQYF | TRBJ2-7 | TRBV13 | NA | NA
TGTGCCAGCACCGACGAGGGGGCTGGGACCGGGGAGCTGTTTTTT | CASTDEGAGTGELFF | TRBJ2-2 | TRBV2 | NA | TRBD1
TGTGCCAGCAGCCAAGCTCGTAACACTGAAGCTTTCTTT | CASSQARNTEAFF | TRBJ1-1 | TRBV14 | few | NA
TGTGCCAGCAGCCTACGGGGGGCCCAGGAGACCCAGTACTTC | CASSLRGAQETQYF | TRBJ2-5 | TRBV4-2 | NA | NA
TGTGCCAGCTCACCATTCAGTCTTCGTGCGGGACAGAAGGTCACCGGGGAGCTGTTTTTT | CASSPFSLRAGQKVTGELFF | TRBJ2-2 | TRBV18 | NA | NA
TGTGCCAGCAGCCACTCGGGGGGGCCTACAGATACGCAGTATTTT | CASSHSGGPTDTQYF | TRBJ2-3 | TRBV7-7 | few | TRBD2
TGTGCCAGCAGCTTGAAGGGGGAGGGCCGGGGAGAGACCCAGTACTTC | CASSLKGEGRGETQYF | TRBJ2-5 | TRBV5-5 | NA | NA
TGCGCCAGCAGAACGGGACTAGCCAACACCGGGGAGCTGTTTTTT | CASRTGLANTGELFF | TRBJ2-2 | TRBV10-2 | NA | TRBD2
TGTGCCAGCAGCTTAGAATACTCCTACGAGCAGTACTTC | CASSLEYSYEQYF | TRBJ2-7 | TRBV7-9 | NA | NA
TGTGCCAGCAACGATAGAGGACAGGGAAGTTATGGCTACACCTTC | CASNDRGQGSYGYTF | TRBJ1-2 | TRBV6-5 | NA | TRBD1
TGTGCCAGCAGCACCTCAGCGGGCCTCGCAGCCGAGCAGTACTTC | CASSTSAGLAAEQYF | TRBJ2-7 | TRBV6-5 | once | NA
TGTGCCAGTAGTAAAGACAGATATAGCAATCAGCCCCAGCATTTT | CASSKDRYSNQPQHF | TRBJ1-5 | TRBV19 | NA | NA
TGTGCCAGCAGTTTAGAGGACAGGGGGCCCTATGGCTACACCTTC | CASSLEDRGPYGYTF | TRBJ1-2 | TRBV28 | NA | TRBD1